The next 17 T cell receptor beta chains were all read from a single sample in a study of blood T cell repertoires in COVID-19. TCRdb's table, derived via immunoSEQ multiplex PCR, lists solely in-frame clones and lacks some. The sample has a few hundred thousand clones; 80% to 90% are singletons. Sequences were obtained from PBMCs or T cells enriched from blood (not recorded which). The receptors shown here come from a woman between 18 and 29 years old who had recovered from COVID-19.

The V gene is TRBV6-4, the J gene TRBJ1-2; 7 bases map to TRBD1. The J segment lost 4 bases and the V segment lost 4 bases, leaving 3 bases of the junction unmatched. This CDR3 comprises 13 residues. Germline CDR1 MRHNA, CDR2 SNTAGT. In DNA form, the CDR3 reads TGTGCCAGCAGTGGCAGGGGGGCCTATGGCTACACCTTC. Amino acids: CASSGRGAYGYTF.

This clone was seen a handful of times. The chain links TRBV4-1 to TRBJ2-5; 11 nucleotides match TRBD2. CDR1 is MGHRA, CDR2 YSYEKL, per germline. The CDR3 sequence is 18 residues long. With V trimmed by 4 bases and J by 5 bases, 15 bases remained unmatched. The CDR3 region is CASSPRASGGFKAETQYF. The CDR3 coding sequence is TGCGCCAGCAGCCCCCGGGCTAGCGGGGGGTTCAAGGCGGAGACCCAGTACTTC.

CDR3 DNA: TGTGCCAGCAGTTTTAAGGGTTTAGGGACAGCGTATTTCTACGAGCAGTACTTC. Translated: CASSFKGLGTAYFYEQYF. The chain joins TRBV28 to TRBJ2-7; TRBD1 aligns across 7 bases. V trimming: 3 bases; J trimming: 3 bases; junction bases outside the gene matches: 17. Germline lookup yields CDR1 MDHEN and CDR2 SYDVKM. This CDR3 is 18 amino acids long.

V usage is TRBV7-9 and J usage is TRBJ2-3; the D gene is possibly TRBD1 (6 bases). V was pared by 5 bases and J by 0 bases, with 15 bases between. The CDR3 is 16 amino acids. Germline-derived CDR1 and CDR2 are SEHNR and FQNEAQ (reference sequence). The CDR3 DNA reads TGTGCCAGCAGCCCGGACCGAGGGGGTAGCACAGATACGCAGTATTTT. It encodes CASSPDRGGSTDTQYF.

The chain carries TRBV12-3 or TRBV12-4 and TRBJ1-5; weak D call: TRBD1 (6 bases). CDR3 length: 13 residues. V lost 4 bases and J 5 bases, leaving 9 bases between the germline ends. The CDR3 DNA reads TGTGCCAGCAGTTCCGGGACACATCAGCCCCAGCATTTT. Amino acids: CASSSGTHQPQHF.

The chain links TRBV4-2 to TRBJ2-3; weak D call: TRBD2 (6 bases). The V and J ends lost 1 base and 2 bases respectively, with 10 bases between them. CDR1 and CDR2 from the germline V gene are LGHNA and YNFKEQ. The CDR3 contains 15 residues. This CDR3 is CASSQVVAATDTQYF. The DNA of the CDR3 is TGTGCCAGCAGCCAAGTGGTAGCGGCCACAGATACGCAGTATTTT.

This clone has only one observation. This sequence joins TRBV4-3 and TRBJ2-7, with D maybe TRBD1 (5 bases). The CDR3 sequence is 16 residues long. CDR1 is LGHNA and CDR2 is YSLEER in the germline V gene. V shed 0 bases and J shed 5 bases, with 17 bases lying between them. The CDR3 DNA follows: TGCGCCAGCAGCCAAGATAGGGCAGGGCCCATCGACGAGCAGTACTTC. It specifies CASSQDRAGPIDEQYF.

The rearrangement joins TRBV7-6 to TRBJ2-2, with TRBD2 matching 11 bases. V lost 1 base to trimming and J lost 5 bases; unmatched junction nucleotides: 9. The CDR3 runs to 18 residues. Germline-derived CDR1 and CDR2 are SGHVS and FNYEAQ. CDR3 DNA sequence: TGTGCCAGCAGCTTAGTTTCCGGGACTAGCGGATATACCGGGGAGCTGTTTTTT. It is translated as CASSLVSGTSGYTGELFF.

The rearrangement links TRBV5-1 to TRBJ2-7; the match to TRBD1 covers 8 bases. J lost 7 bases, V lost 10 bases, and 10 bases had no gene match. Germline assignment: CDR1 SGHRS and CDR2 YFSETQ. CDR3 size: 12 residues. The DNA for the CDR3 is TGCGCCTGCCGGACAGGGTCTGGAGAGCAGTACTTC. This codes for CACRTGSGEQYF.

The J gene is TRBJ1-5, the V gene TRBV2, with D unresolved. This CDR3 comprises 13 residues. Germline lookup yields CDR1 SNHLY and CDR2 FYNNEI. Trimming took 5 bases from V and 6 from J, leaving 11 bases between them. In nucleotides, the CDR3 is TGTGCCAGCAGTTTCCTATATGGTCAGCCCCAGCATTTT. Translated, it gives CASSFLYGQPQHF.

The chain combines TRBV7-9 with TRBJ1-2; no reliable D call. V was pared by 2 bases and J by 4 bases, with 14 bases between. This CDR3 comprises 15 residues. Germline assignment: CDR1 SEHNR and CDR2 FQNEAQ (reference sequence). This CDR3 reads CASSLSEDPIYGYTF. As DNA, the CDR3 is TGTGCCAGCAGCTTATCGGAGGATCCTATCTATGGCTACACCTTC.

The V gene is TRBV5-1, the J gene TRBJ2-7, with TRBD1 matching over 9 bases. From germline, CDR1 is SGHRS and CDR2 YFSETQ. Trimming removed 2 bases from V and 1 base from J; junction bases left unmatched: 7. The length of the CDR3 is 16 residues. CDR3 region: CASSLDGTGLSYEQYF. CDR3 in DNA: TGCGCCAGCAGCTTAGACGGGACAGGGCTTTCCTACGAGCAGTACTTC.

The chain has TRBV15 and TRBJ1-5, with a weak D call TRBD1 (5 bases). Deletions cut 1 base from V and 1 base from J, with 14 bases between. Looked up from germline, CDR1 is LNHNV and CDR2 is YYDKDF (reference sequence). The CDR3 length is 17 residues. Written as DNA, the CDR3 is TGTGCCACCAGCAGAGGAGGAAGTCGGGGGAGCAATCAGCCCCAGCATTTT. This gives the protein CATSRGGSRGSNQPQHF.

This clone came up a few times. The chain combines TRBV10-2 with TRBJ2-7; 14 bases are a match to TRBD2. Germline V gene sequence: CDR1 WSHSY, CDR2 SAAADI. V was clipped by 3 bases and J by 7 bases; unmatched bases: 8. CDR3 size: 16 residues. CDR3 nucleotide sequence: TGCGCCAGCAGTGAAATGGGACTAGCGGGAGATGGGGAGCAGTACTTC. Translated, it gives CASSEMGLAGDGEQYF.

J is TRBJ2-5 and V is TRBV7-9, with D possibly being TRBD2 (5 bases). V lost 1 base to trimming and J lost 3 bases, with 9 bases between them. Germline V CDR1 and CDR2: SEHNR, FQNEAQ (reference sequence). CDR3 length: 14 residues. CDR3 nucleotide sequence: TGTGCCAGCAGCTTAGACTTACTAGAAGAGACCCAGTACTTC. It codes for CASSLDLLEETQYF.

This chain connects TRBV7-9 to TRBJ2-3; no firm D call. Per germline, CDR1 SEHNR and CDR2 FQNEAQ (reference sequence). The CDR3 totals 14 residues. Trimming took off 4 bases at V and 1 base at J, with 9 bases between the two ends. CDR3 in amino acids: CASSSPVRTDTQYF. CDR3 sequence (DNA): TGTGCCAGCAGCTCCCCCGTCCGCACAGATACGCAGTATTTT.

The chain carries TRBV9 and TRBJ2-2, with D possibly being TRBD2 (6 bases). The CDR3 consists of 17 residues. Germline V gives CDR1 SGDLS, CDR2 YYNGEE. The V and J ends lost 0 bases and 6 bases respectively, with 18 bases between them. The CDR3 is CASSVEVAASPSGELFF. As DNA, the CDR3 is TGTGCCAGCAGCGTAGAAGTAGCGGCTAGCCCATCCGGGGAGCTGTTTTTT.